This T cell receptor (beta chain) was retrieved from a study of blood T cell repertoires in COVID-19. The overall study: PBMCs, B-cell-depleted T cells, or T cells were the source of the cDNA or gDNA that made up the material.

This CDR3 contains 12 residues. Germline lookup yields CDR1 SNHLY and CDR2 FYNNEI. Trimming removed 8 bases at V and 7 bases at J, with 12 bases between. Clones were sequenced by immunoSEQ multiplex PCR, and TCRdb holds only the in-frame ones, with some missing. The sample lists about 120,000 clones; under 80% were seen once. The sample taken for sequencing was peripheral blood. The source of this sequence is a man between 65 and 79 years old with acute or convalescent COVID-19. V and J are TRBV2 and TRBJ1-5; D unclear. CDR3 in DNA: TGTGCCAGCCGTGGTGAGGGCCAGCCCCAGCATTTT. It is translated as CASRGEGQPQHF.